Following are 2 T cell receptor beta chains from one sample sequenced in a study of monozygotic twins with inflammatory bowel disease. TCRdb reprocessed the 5' RACE reads and reports one entry per CDR3 protein, with no DNA. This listing includes approximately 100,000 distinct CDR3 sequences. The sample taken for sequencing was blood. The receptors were sampled from a human donor with ulcerative colitis or Crohn's disease, or a healthy co-twin of an affected twin (not recorded which).

The rearrangement joins TRBV5-1 to TRBJ2-2; TCRdb's assignment of TRBD1 cannot be checked, as there is no DNA. The CDR3 loop spans 16 amino acids. Germline values: CDR1 SGHRS, CDR2 YFSETQ. CDR3: CASSLEVPGPTGELFF.

V gene TRBV3-1 combines with J gene TRBJ2-6; TCRdb outputs TRBD2, but without DNA this stays unchecked. Per germline, CDR1 LGHDT and CDR2 YNNKEL (reference sequence). The CDR3 consists of 16 residues. CDR3: CASSQLYRAGANVLTF.